This note documents a single T cell receptor beta chain sequence. Antigen unknown. These data originate in a study of graft-versus-host responses after intestinal transplantation. Background on the study: Isolated intestinal, liver-intestinal, or multivisceral transplants were what recipients had.

There are 14 residues in the CDR3. Germline CDR1 reads SGHTA; CDR2 reads FQGNSA. Trimming removed 5 bases at V and 3 bases at J, with 11 bases between. Assay: immunoSEQ multiplex PCR; the TCRdb copy retains only in-frame clones and omits some. Altogether some 38,000 clones are present, nearly 95% being singletons, with the ten largest covering about 19%. The source is a human donor who was the organ donor for an intestinal transplant. This chain connects TRBV7-2 to TRBJ2-1; D not resolved. Source: unstimulated CD8+ T cells sorted from spleen or lymph node cells, taken before transplant. The CDR3 nucleotides read TGTGCCAGCAGCCCATGGACGGTCTACAATGAGCAGTTCTTC. Translation gives CASSPWTVYNEQFF. Using reference TRBV7-2 and TRBJ2-1 for the parts outside the CDR3, the full variable domain is GAGVSQSPSNKVTEKGKDVELRCDPISGHTALYWYRQSLGQGLEFLIYFQGNSAPDKSGLPSDRFSAERTGGSVSTLTIQRTQQEDSAVYLCASSPWTVYNEQFFGPGTRLTVL.